Below are 4 T cell receptor beta chains sequenced from a single sample in a study of T cell responses to AZD1222 COVID-19 vaccine listed by TCRdb under 2021. Preparation of the library involved the immunoSEQ multiplex PCR assay. The table comes from immuneACCESS by way of TCRdb, which keeps in-frame sequences with V and J called. Part of the clones is missing from these tables; in studies checked, under half for an unresolved V gene and the rest for unknown reasons. This sample is represented by some 130,000 clones; 90% to 95% of them were singletons. The top ten constitute more than 3.5% of the sample. In the paper's terms, the time point label means: baseline before first vaccination. This material consisted of peripheral blood, taken on day 0 of AZD1222 vaccination. The receptors here all came from an adult in good health.

The rearrangement links TRBV4-2 to TRBJ2-1; 7 bases match TRBD1. The germline CDR1 and CDR2 sequences are LGHNA and YNFKEQ. Trimming removed 4 bases from V and 2 bases from J; junction bases left unmatched: 5. CDR3 length equals 15 residues. The CDR3 sequence is CASSRDRATYNEQFF. In nucleotides, the CDR3 is TGTGCCAGCAGCCGAGACAGGGCCACCTACAATGAGCAGTTCTTC.

The V call is TRBV3-1 (or the pseudogene TRBV3-2), the J call TRBJ2-7; 13 nucleotides align to TRBD2. The CDR3 runs 15 residues. V dropped 8 bases and J dropped 4; count of bases not matched to a gene: 8. Germline V lookup: CDR1 LGHDT, CDR2 YNNKEL (reference sequence). In DNA, the CDR3 is TGTGCCAGCTCCCCCTGGACTAGCGGGGGTTACGAGCAGTACTTC. It encodes CASSPWTSGGYEQYF.

This chain connects TRBV10-2 to TRBJ1-2; D unresolved. The germline CDR1 and CDR2 sequences are WSHSY and SAAADI. This CDR3 spans 15 amino acids. Trimming pared 10 bases from V and 4 bases from J, leaving 22 bases between. The CDR3 DNA sequence: TGCGCCACCCATGATATACTGGTTGGCCTCTATGGCTACACCTTC. Amino acids: CATHDILVGLYGYTF.

This clone came up once. This rearrangement joins TRBV2 to TRBJ1-6; no clear D. CDR3 length: 15 residues. With 4 bases removed from V and 6 bases from J, the gap between germline ends came to 13 bases. The germline CDR1 and CDR2 sequences are SNHLY and FYNNEI. The CDR3 DNA is TGTGCCAGCAGTGGCGGGAGTATCGCTAATTCACCCCTCCACTTT. It codes for CASSGGSIANSPLHF.